Listed below are T cell receptor beta chains from one sample, sequenced in a study of cytomegalovirus exposure and HLA in healthy donors. Generated by immunoSEQ multiplex PCR, the TCRdb table keeps only in-frame clones and is missing some. The table records about 160,000 clones, 86% of them present only once. Specimen: PBMCs. The receptors originated from a woman aged 18-29 years in good health and CMV-seronegative. Both conserved end residues are part of each CDR3. A D gene is named only where the DNA matches it firmly. Only some rows state a clone size, as once, few, many or a class for expanded clones.

TRBD2	TRBV4-2	.	TRBJ2-3	CASSQETSGVLADTQYF	TGTGCCAGCAGCCAAGAGACTAGCGGGGTATTGGCAGATACGCAGTATTTT
.	TRBV6-5	.	TRBJ2-3	CASSYGQGAYTQYF	TGTGCCAGCAGTTACGGCCAGGGTGCTTATACGCAGTATTTT
TRBD2	TRBV5-6	.	TRBJ2-2	CASSFGTSLSYRELFF	TGTGCCAGCAGCTTCGGGACTAGCTTATCCTACAGGGAGCTGTTTTTT
.	TRBV11-2	few	TRBJ2-7	CASSFSQGYYEQYF	TGTGCCAGCAGCTTTAGCCAGGGATACTACGAGCAGTACTTC
TRBD1	TRBV7-9	.	TRBJ1-5	CASSPLAGGFGQPQHF	TGTGCCAGCAGCCCCCTGGCAGGGGGCTTCGGGCAGCCCCAGCATTTT
.	TRBV10-1	.	TRBJ2-1	CASGESRNEQFF	TGCGCCAGCGGGGAGTCCCGGAATGAGCAGTTCTTC
.	TRBV7-9	.	TRBJ1-1	CASSLPQGNTEAFF	TGTGCCAGCAGCTTACCACAGGGGAACACTGAAGCTTTCTTT
TRBD1	TRBV18	.	TRBJ2-4	CASSPLDRALAKNIQYF	TGTGCCAGCTCACCCCTAGACAGGGCTCTAGCCAAAAACATTCAGTACTTC
TRBD2	TRBV29-1	.	TRBJ2-2	CSVAGTSGINTGELFF	TGCAGCGTTGCCGGGACTAGCGGGATTAACACCGGGGAGCTGTTTTTT
TRBD2	TRBV4-3	.	TRBJ2-7	CASSQESRLAGRAPYEQYF	TGCGCCAGCAGCCAAGAGTCGAGACTAGCGGGAAGAGCCCCCTACGAGCAGTACTTC
.	TRBV4-1	few	TRBJ2-1	CASSSLNFLGSSYNEQFF	TGCGCCAGCAGCTCCCTTAACTTCCTAGGGAGCTCCTACAATGAGCAGTTCTTC
.	TRBV6-4	.	TRBJ1-2	CASSEGPLGYGYTF	TGTGCCAGCAGTGAGGGGCCTCTCGGGTATGGCTACACCTTC
.	TRBV25-1	.	TRBJ1-1	CASSPSTSGNTEAFF	TGTGCCAGCAGTCCTTCCACCTCGGGGAACACTGAAGCTTTCTTT
TRBD1	TRBV13	.	TRBJ2-7	CASSSYMDRGTYEQYF	TGTGCCAGCAGCTCCTATATGGACAGGGGAACCTACGAGCAGTACTTC
TRBD2	TRBV5-6	.	TRBJ2-3	CASSLELAGADTQYF	TGTGCCAGCAGCTTGGAGCTAGCGGGAGCAGATACGCAGTATTTT
.	TRBV14	.	TRBJ1-6	CASSLMGLPLHF	TGTGCCAGCAGCCTTATGGGGCTACCCCTCCACTTT
.	TRBV19	.	TRBJ1-2	CASSIGQDGYTF	TGTGCCAGTAGTATAGGTCAGGATGGCTACACCTTC
.	TRBV7-3	.	TRBJ2-6	CASSFEAAGANVLTF	TGTGCCAGCAGCTTCGAGGCAGCTGGGGCCAACGTCCTGACTTTC
TRBD1	TRBV15	.	TRBJ1-4	CATSSPQGGLGRGEKLFF	TGTGCCACCAGCTCCCCTCAGGGGGGCCTGGGGCGTGGTGAAAAACTGTTTTTT
.	TRBV5-1	few	TRBJ1-2	CASSLAQGYGYGYTF	TGCGCCAGCAGCTTGGCCCAGGGATATGGGTATGGCTACACCTTC
.	TRBV5-1	once	TRBJ2-7	CASSPPMSPGQYF	TGCGCCAGCAGCCCTCCGATGTCACCGGGGCAGTACTTC
TRBD1	TRBV27	.	TRBJ2-6	CASSLRPGTGVSGANVLTF	TGTGCCAGCAGTTTAAGGCCAGGGACAGGGGTCTCTGGGGCCAACGTCCTGACTTTC
TRBD1	TRBV2	.	TRBJ2-1	CASSARDRLTYNEQFF	TGTGCCAGCAGTGCCCGGGACAGACTAACCTACAATGAGCAGTTCTTC
.	TRBV7-9	once	TRBJ1-4	CASSFTGREKLFF	TGTGCCAGCAGCTTCACAGGGCGGGAAAAACTGTTTTTT
TRBD2	TRBV2	.	TRBJ2-3	CASRASSGGFVGDTQYF	TGTGCCAGCAGGGCCTCTAGCGGGGGGTTTGTAGGAGATACGCAGTATTTT
.	TRBV4-1	.	TRBJ1-5	CASSQEWRQPQHF	TGCGCCAGCAGCCAAGAGTGGAGACAGCCCCAGCATTTT
TRBD1	TRBV13	.	TRBJ2-3	CASSFPQGSTDTQYF	TGTGCCAGCAGCTTTCCACAGGGGTCTACAGATACGCAGTATTTT
.	TRBV7-6	.	TRBJ1-4	CASSPRSTNEKLFF	TGTGCCAGCAGCCCGCGGTCAACTAATGAAAAACTGTTTTTT
TRBD2	TRBV11-3	.	TRBJ2-3	CASSFTSGSGTDTQYF	TGTGCCAGCAGCTTTACTAGCGGGAGCGGCACAGATACGCAGTATTTT
.	TRBV7-8	.	TRBJ2-1	CASSPYHSDRMSSYNEQFF	TGTGCCAGCAGCCCCTACCATTCTGACAGGATGAGCTCCTACAATGAGCAGTTCTTC
TRBD2	TRBV5-6	.	TRBJ2-1	CATFRRREGPEQFF	TGTGCCACTTTCCGGAGGAGGGAGGGCCCCGAGCAGTTCTTC
.	TRBV5-6	few	TRBJ1-5	CASSLTGKTQPQHF	TGTGCCAGCAGCTTGACAGGGAAGACACAGCCCCAGCATTTT
.	TRBV5-1	.	TRBJ1-2	CASSLEGGEYGYTF	TGCGCCAGCAGCTTGGAGGGAGGAGAATATGGCTACACCTTC
.	TRBV4-1	.	TRBJ2-7	CASSQDSGYSLQYF	TGCGCCAGCAGCCAAGATAGCGGTTACAGCCTGCAGTACTTC
.	TRBV7-2	.	TRBJ2-3	CASSAQGTGADTQYF	TGTGCCAGCAGCGCACAGGGTACGGGCGCAGATACGCAGTATTTT
.	TRBV6-1	.	TRBJ1-4	CASHGWGGPNEKLFF	TGTGCCTCCCATGGGTGGGGGGGACCTAATGAAAAACTGTTTTTT
TRBD2	TRBV4-1	.	TRBJ2-7	CASSPGGEQYF	TGCGCCAGCAGCCCGGGGGGCGAGCAGTACTTC
.	TRBV5-1	.	TRBJ1-1	CASSLAAGNTEAFF	TGCGCCAGCAGCTTGGCCGCGGGGAACACTGAAGCTTTCTTT
TRBD1	TRBV28	.	TRBJ1-2	CASSQPGQGIVDGYTF	TGTGCCAGCAGTCAACCGGGACAGGGAATCGTGGATGGCTACACCTTC
.	TRBV4-3	.	TRBJ1-2	CASSQERAGSYGYTF	TGCGCCAGCAGCCAAGAACGCGCAGGTTCCTATGGCTACACCTTC
TRBD1	TRBV5-1	.	TRBJ1-1	CASSFTKTGRGTEAFF	TGCGCCAGCAGCTTTACCAAGACAGGGAGAGGCACTGAAGCTTTCTTT
.	TRBV6-4	.	TRBJ2-1	CASSEVPRGRRGENEQFF	TGTGCCAGCAGTGAGGTCCCTAGGGGCCGGAGAGGTGAAAATGAGCAGTTCTTC
TRBD1	TRBV5-1	.	TRBJ1-4	CASSLARTGFNEKLFF	TGCGCCAGCAGCTTGGCCCGGACAGGGTTTAACGAAAAACTGTTTTTT
.	TRBV27	.	TRBJ2-3	CASRMNSVWDTQYF	TGTGCCAGCAGGATGAACAGTGTTTGGGATACGCAGTATTTT
.	TRBV19	.	TRBJ1-4	CASSMRQPNEKLFF	TGTGCCAGTAGTATGAGACAGCCTAATGAAAAACTGTTTTTT
TRBD1	TRBV30	.	TRBJ1-6	CAWSRPAGGNSPLHF	TGTGCCTGGAGTCGACCGGCAGGGGGAAATTCACCCCTCCACTTT
.	TRBV6-5	once	TRBJ2-7	CASSSGTLGYYEQYF	TGTGCCAGCAGTTCCGGGACATTGGGATACTACGAGCAGTACTTC
TRBD1	TRBV18	.	TRBJ1-1	CASSPSGTANTEAFF	TGTGCCAGCTCACCCTCCGGGACAGCCAACACTGAAGCTTTCTTT
.	TRBV5-6	once	TRBJ1-5	CASSPGVRSNQPQHF	TGTGCCAGCAGCCCGGGGGTTAGGAGCAATCAGCCCCAGCATTTT
TRBD2	TRBV5-1	.	TRBJ2-3	CASSSLRRGAEDTQYF	TGCGCCAGCAGCTCCCTTAGGCGGGGGGCGGAAGATACGCAGTATTTT
.	TRBV5-1	.	TRBJ1-1	CASSLAGGLNTEAFF	TGCGCCAGCAGCTTGGCCGGGGGTTTGAACACTGAAGCTTTCTTT
TRBD2	TRBV19	.	TRBJ2-4	CASSISISDSGGGKNIQYF	TGTGCCAGTAGTATCTCGATATCTGATAGCGGGGGCGGCAAAAACATTCAGTACTTC
TRBD2	TRBV19	.	TRBJ2-7	CASSMGWTSEQYF	TGTGCCAGTAGTATGGGGTGGACTAGCGAGCAGTACTTC
TRBD2	TRBV5-1	.	TRBJ2-5	CASSPREGETQYF	TGCGCCAGCAGCCCCCGGGAGGGTGAGACCCAGTACTTC
.	TRBV7-9	.	TRBJ1-5	CASSIDADQPQHF	TGTGCCAGCAGCATCGACGCGGATCAGCCCCAGCATTTT